The rows below give T cell receptor beta chains drawn from one sample of a study of cytomegalovirus exposure and HLA in healthy donors. Clones were read by immunoSEQ multiplex PCR, and TCRdb kept only the in-frame ones, dropping some. Of fewer than 200,000 clones in the sample, approximately 74% were seen once. Sequencing was carried out using PBMCs. These TCRs come from a woman in her twenties or thirties in good health and CMV-seronegative. The CDR3 runs from the conserved cysteine through the conserved F or W. Each record gives: D gene, V gene, clone size, CDR3 protein. D genes are given only for firm matches. Size values are once, few and many counts, or a class for expanded clones, and some rows have none.

>NA|TRBV30|NA
CAWRPAAWEQYF
>TRBD1|TRBV7-7|NA
CASSPGTGATNEQFF
>TRBD1|TRBV30|NA
CAWTSSRDRERYEQYF
>TRBD1|TRBV2|few
CASVRQGNSYNEQFF
>TRBD1|TRBV9|NA
CASSGRDRGGSGANVLTF
>NA|TRBV9|NA
CASSGDFSGNTIYF
>NA|TRBV7-8|NA
CASSDGTPITEQYF
>TRBD1|TRBV18|NA
CASSPPPGQRHLNTEAFF
>TRBD1|TRBV2|NA
CASSDDRGREKLFF
>NA|TRBV15|NA
CATSRGGEQYF
>NA|TRBV30|NA
CAWSVLPFSQPQHF
>TRBD2|TRBV28|NA
CASSLGLAGEQYF
>TRBD1|TRBV6-6|few
CASRRRTGVYEQYF
>NA|TRBV19|NA
CASSRSGVDEQFF
>NA|TRBV27|NA
CASSLLNGHYNEQFF
>TRBD1|TRBV15|NA
CATSRDPGGTHEQYF
>NA|TRBV4-3|NA
CASSLGGSPSSYNSPLHF
>TRBD2|TRBV29-1|few
CSVGLAGTQQFF
>NA|TRBV2|NA
CASLSLRGSGANVLTF
>TRBD1|TRBV7-2|NA
CASSPRGNRGSTEAFF
>TRBD1|TRBV6-1|NA
CASSEGVTGIYSNQPQHF
>NA|TRBV7-2|NA
CASSLVLSLTDTQYF
>TRBD1|TRBV4-3|NA
CASSQVLQGANSPLHF
>NA|TRBV19|few
CASSIFLFGDTIYF
>NA|TRBV2|NA
CASSQTRLLIF
>NA|TRBV18|NA
CASSPTPVRYNEQFF
>NA|TRBV2|NA
CASSPSTGLLFHF
>NA|TRBV10-3|NA
CAISESAGDTEAFF
>TRBD1|TRBV7-9|NA
CASSPTGYGYTF
>TRBD2|TRBV4-2|NA
CASSIGGGLRDTQYF
>NA|TRBV6-6|NA
CASMGLGLHYNEQFF
>TRBD2|TRBV7-9|NA
CSSSWLAGPTPFQQYF
>NA|TRBV6-5|NA
CASSYGGTSGYTF
>NA|TRBV7-3|once
CASRPGNGDTQYF
>TRBD1|TRBV10-2|NA
CASSETGASYEQYF
>TRBD2|TRBV6-5|few
CASSSLAGVVGEQYF
>NA|TRBV19|NA
CASSIGAVYNEQFF
>TRBD1|TRBV5-1|once
CASSFRDRGYEQYF
>NA|TRBV7-8|NA
CASSPLQTARETQYF
>NA|TRBV6-5|once
CASSYSYDSGEQFF